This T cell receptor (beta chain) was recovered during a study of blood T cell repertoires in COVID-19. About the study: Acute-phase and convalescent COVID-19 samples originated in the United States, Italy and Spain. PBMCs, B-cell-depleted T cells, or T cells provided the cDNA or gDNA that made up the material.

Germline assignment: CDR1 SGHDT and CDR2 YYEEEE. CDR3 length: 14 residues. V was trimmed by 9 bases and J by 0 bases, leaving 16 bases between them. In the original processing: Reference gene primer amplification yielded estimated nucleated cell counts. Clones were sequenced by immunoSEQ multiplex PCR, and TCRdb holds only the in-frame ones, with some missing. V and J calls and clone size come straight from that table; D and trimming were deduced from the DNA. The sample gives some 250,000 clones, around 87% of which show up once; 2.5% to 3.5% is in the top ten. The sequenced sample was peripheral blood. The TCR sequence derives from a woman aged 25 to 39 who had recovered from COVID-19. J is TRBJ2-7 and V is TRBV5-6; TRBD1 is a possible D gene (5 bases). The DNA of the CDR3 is TGTGCCACCAGTTCAGTCAGGGACTCCTACGAGCAGTACTTC. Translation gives CATSSVRDSYEQYF.